This TCR beta chain is from a study of blood T cell repertoires in COVID-19. Clones were sequenced by immunoSEQ multiplex PCR, and TCRdb holds only the in-frame ones, with some missing. Counted here are about 220,000 clones, roughly 84% occurring once; the ten biggest clones make up roughly 2.8%. With V trimmed by 5 bases and J by 13 bases, 16 bases remained unmatched. The CDR3 has 15 amino acids. CDR1 MNHEY and CDR2 SVGEGT come from the germline V gene. Source material: peripheral blood. This rearrangement joins TRBV6-2 or TRBV6-3 to TRBJ2-1, with 8 bases matching TRBD1. This clonotype was sampled from a man in his fifties or sixties who had recovered from COVID-19. This CDR3 reads CASSRDRRSTMSQFF. Written as DNA, the CDR3 is TGTGCCAGCAGTCGGGACAGGAGATCTACAATGAGTCAGTTCTTC.